The 23 T cell receptor beta chains presented below share a single source sample, sequenced in a study of T-cell reconstitution after alpha-beta-depleted transplantation in children. The library targeted TCRbeta and was prepared with unique molecular identifiers. TCRdb redid the calling of the PCR reads with MiXCR, one entry per CDR3 protein. The data contain around 600,000 distinct CDR3 sequences, 15% to 20% of them singletons. The starting material was PBMCs from the stem cell graft donor, obtained from the stem cell graft. The receptor source for this set is a human donor who donated a stem cell graft to a child with acute myeloid leukemia.

Points on this clonotype: A much bigger clone sits one base away, suggesting this may be a read error. This CDR3 is CASSLGQGAYEPQHF. Here the CDR3 DNA reads TGTGCCAGCAGCTTGGGCCAGGGGGCTTATGAGCCCCAGCATTTT. V is TRBV5-5 and J is TRBJ1-5; TRBD1 matches 8 bases. Losses at the gene ends were 0 bases for V and 8 bases for J; bases not matched to a gene: 7. The germline gives CDR1 SGHKS, CDR2 YYEKEE (reference sequence). The CDR3 contains 15 residues.

This clonotype was recorded many times. The chain couples TRBV12-3 or TRBV12-4 to TRBJ1-1, with 7 bases that match TRBD1. V shed 11 bases, J shed 2 bases, and the junction held 8 bases outside the gene matches. The CDR3 totals 13 residues. Here the CDR3 DNA reads TGTGCCTCAGGGGGGCGGACAAACACTGAAGCTTTCTTT. Residues: CASGGRTNTEAFF.

This clonotype was seen many times. The genes are TRBV20-1 and TRBJ2-7; TRBD2 is a possible D gene (5 bases). Per the germline V gene, CDR1 is DFQATT and CDR2 is SNEGSKA (reference sequence). The CDR3 is made up of 12 amino acids. V gave up 6 bases and J gave up 4 bases, with 13 bases separating them. For the CDR3, the DNA is TGCAGTGCCCGGGATACGAATTACGAGCAGTACGTC. This encodes CSARDTNYEQYV.

This clonotype was observed once. J is TRBJ1-2 and V is TRBV28; 9 nucleotides agree with TRBD1. The CDR3 spans 17 residues. Germline CDR1 reads MDHEN; CDR2 reads SYDVKM. J gave up 4 bases and V 3 bases, and 12 bases lay outside the gene matches. The CDR3 loop reads CASSFSGTGKEGYGYTF. In DNA, the CDR3 is TGTGCCAGCAGTTTCTCCGGGACAGGGAAAGAAGGCTATGGCTACACCTTC.

J is TRBJ2-1 and V is TRBV20-1; TRBD1 is a possible D gene (5 bases). Germline values: CDR1 DFQATT, CDR2 SNEGSKA (reference sequence). Trimming removed 3 bases at V and 5 bases at J, with 17 bases between. CDR3 size: 15 residues. In DNA form, the CDR3 reads TGCAGTGCTAGCCAGGGTCCGCGCTTCAACAATGAGCAGTTCTTC. Its protein product is CSASQGPRFNNEQFF.

The chain is built from TRBV5-1 and TRBJ1-1, with a weak D call TRBD1 (6 bases). The CDR3 runs 14 residues. V lost 5 bases, J lost 6 bases, and 17 bases lay in between. Germline CDR1 is SGHRS and CDR2 is YFSETQ. The CDR3 here is CASSHTGIAAEAFF. The CDR3 DNA reads as TGCGCCAGCAGTCATACAGGGATAGCCGCTGAAGCTTTCTTT.

This clonotype was observed at least ten times. This sequence joins TRBV7-2 and TRBJ2-3, with unresolved D. Germline-derived CDR1 and CDR2 are SGHTA and FQGNSA. The ends were cut back, 0 bases at V and 3 bases at J, with 10 bases in the middle. This CDR3 is built from 15 residues. CDR3 in DNA: TGTGCCAGCAGCTTAGCGCCAGGTCGGACAGATACGCAGTATTTT. Protein sequence: CASSLAPGRTDTQYF.

This clonotype was seen only a few times. The V call is TRBV7-2, the J call TRBJ2-2; the D gene could be TRBD1 or TRBD2 (5 bases each). The CDR3 totals 17 residues. The V end lost 6 bases, the J end lost 5 bases, and 22 bases lay between the germline ends. Germline V lookup: CDR1 SGHTA, CDR2 FQGNSA. CDR3 nucleotides: TGTGCCAGCAGACGACCCGGGACCTCATCAGAAACCGGGGAGCTGTTTTTT. Its translation is CASRRPGTSSETGELFF.

This clonotype was observed at least ten times. The chain links TRBV20-1 to TRBJ2-7, with D uncertain. The V gene lost 2 bases and the J gene lost 5 bases, with 10 bases spanning the gap. Germline V lookup: CDR1 DFQATT, CDR2 SNEGSKA (reference sequence). This CDR3 contains 12 residues. CDR3 loop: CSARRADHEQYF. In DNA form, the CDR3 reads TGCAGTGCTAGACGGGCGGACCACGAGCAGTACTTC.

Ten or more counts support this clonotype. V is TRBV7-2 and J is TRBJ2-1; D is uncertain. Trimming shortened V by 1 base and J by 5 bases, and 9 bases separated the two germline ends. The CDR3 length is 14 residues. Germline loops: CDR1 SGHTA, CDR2 FQGNSA. The CDR3: CASSLDLGHNEQFF. CDR3 coding DNA: TGTGCCAGCAGCTTAGATTTGGGCCACAATGAGCAGTTCTTC. Complete variable domain (other parts from reference TRBV7-2 and TRBJ2-1): GAGVSQSPSNKVTEKGKDVELRCDPISGHTALYWYRQSLGQGLEFLIYFQGNSAPDKSGLPSDRFSAERTGGSVSTLTIQRTQQEDSAVYLCASSLDLGHNEQFFGPGTRLTVL.

The gene calls are TRBV4-1 and TRBJ1-2, with unresolved D. V was trimmed by 1 base and J by 6 bases, leaving 9 bases between them. The germline V gene encodes CDR1 MGHRA and CDR2 YSYEKL. CDR3 size: 13 residues. The CDR3 region is CASSQVVGDGYTF. The CDR3 bases are TGCGCCAGCAGCCAAGTCGTCGGGGATGGCTACACCTTC.

This clonotype was counted a few times. The chain recombines TRBV28 with TRBJ2-1; D is unresolved. CDR1 MDHEN and CDR2 SYDVKM come from the germline V gene. The CDR3 contains 14 residues. Trimming stripped 6 bases from V and 4 bases from J, with 13 bases between. CDR3 sequence (DNA): TGTGCCAGCAGCCCCATACTCGCATACAATGAGCAGTTCTTC. Translation: CASSPILAYNEQFF.

In its sample, this clonotype was seen many times. V usage is TRBV20-1 and J usage is TRBJ1-1; 8 nucleotides align to TRBD1. The CDR3 is 14 residues long. Losses at the gene ends were 6 bases for V and 5 bases for J; bases not matched to a gene: 11. Germline lookup yields CDR1 DFQATT and CDR2 SNEGSKA (reference sequence). The CDR3 is CSAGGQGRGTEAFF. Written as DNA, the CDR3 is TGCAGTGCCGGTGGACAGGGTCGGGGAACTGAAGCTTTCTTT.

This clonotype was seen ten or more times. This rearrangement joins TRBV6-1 to TRBJ1-2; D is undetermined. The CDR3 runs to 16 residues. Trimming took off 5 bases at V and 2 bases at J, with 18 bases between the two ends. Germline V gene lookup returns CDR1 MNHNS and CDR2 SASEGT. In nucleotides, the CDR3 is TGTGCCAGCAGTCAACTTTCCGGCCGCATCAACTATGGCTACACCTTC. It is translated as CASSQLSGRINYGYTF.

The CDR3 is CATSDPRLAGSQETQYF. DNA for the CDR3: TGTGCCACCAGTGATCCAAGGCTAGCGGGTTCCCAAGAGACCCAGTACTTC. The chain is built from TRBV24-1 and TRBJ2-5; 8 positions match TRBD2. With V trimmed by 3 bases and J by 1 base, 9 bases remained unmatched. CDR3 length: 17 amino acids. The germline V gene encodes CDR1 KGHDR and CDR2 SFDVKD.

This clonotype has ten or more counts. This sequence joins TRBV12-3 or TRBV12-4 and TRBJ2-5; TRBD2 agrees at 10 bases. The CDR3 is made up of 15 amino acids. V lost 8 bases and J lost 7; bases outside the gene matches: 13. In DNA form, the CDR3 reads TGTGCCAGCCGAAATAGCGGGGGGATAATAGGGACCCAGTACTTC. Protein product: CASRNSGGIIGTQYF.

Of note for this clonotype: A much larger clone is a single base away; this may be a read error. V usage is TRBV20-1 and J usage is TRBJ2-7; 14 nucleotides line up with TRBD2. CDR3 length: 16 amino acids. Germline CDR1 is DFQATT and CDR2 is SNEGSKA (reference sequence). CDR3 sequence reads: CSASAGLAGGSLQQHF. The CDR3 nucleotides are TGCAGTGCTAGTGCCGGACTAGCGGGGGGCTCCCTCCAGCAGCACTTC.

This rearrangement joins TRBV5-1 to TRBJ2-5; TRBD1 matches at 9 bases. Losses at the gene ends were 4 bases for V and 5 bases for J; bases not matched to a gene: 9. The CDR3 sequence is 15 residues long. Germline assignment: CDR1 SGHRS and CDR2 YFSETQ. CDR3 amino acids: CASSIGTGLVETQYF. CDR3 nucleotides: TGCGCCAGCAGCATAGGGACAGGGCTCGTTGAGACCCAGTACTTC.

In this sample, this clonotype turned up many times. The V gene is TRBV20-1, the J gene TRBJ2-1; TRBD1 agrees at 11 bases. The ends lost 6 bases at V and 7 bases at J; junction bases unmatched: 14. The CDR3 totals 16 residues. Germline V gene sequence: CDR1 DFQATT, CDR2 SNEGSKA (reference sequence). CDR3 residues: CSAPPARTGGENEQFF. CDR3 coding DNA: TGCAGTGCCCCTCCCGCCAGGACAGGGGGCGAAAATGAGCAGTTCTTC.

This chain joins TRBV15 and TRBJ2-1, with TRBD2 matching 8 bases. The junction had 10 bases not matched to a gene; V was cut back by 5 bases and J by 7 bases. The germline V gene encodes CDR1 LNHNV and CDR2 YYDKDF (reference sequence). The CDR3 consists of 15 residues. CDR3 sequence reads: CATSDTGGGLNEQFF. In nucleotides, the CDR3 is TGTGCCACCAGCGATACCGGGGGGGGGTTGAATGAGCAGTTCTTC.

This clonotype turned up a few times. The gene calls are TRBV20-1 and TRBJ2-7; 9 bases align to TRBD2. After removal of 3 bases from V and 0 bases from J, the junction contained 9 bases not matched to a gene. CDR1 DFQATT and CDR2 SNEGSKA come from the germline V gene (reference sequence). The CDR3 runs to 16 residues. In DNA, the CDR3 is TGCAGTGCTAGTTTCCCTAGCGGGGCTCCCTCCTACGAGCAGTACTTC. Protein sequence: CSASFPSGAPSYEQYF.

J is TRBJ2-7 and V is TRBV5-1, with D perhaps matching TRBD2 (5 bases). The CDR3 is 16 amino acids. Trimming left V 0 bases short and J 0 bases short, with 13 bases between. Looked up from germline, CDR1 is SGHRS and CDR2 is YFSETQ. For the CDR3, the DNA is TGCGCCAGCAGCTTGGGAGTGGACTCTATCTCCTACGAGCAGTACTTC. It specifies CASSLGVDSISYEQYF.

This clonotype has more than one count but fewer than ten. The chain has TRBV12-3 or TRBV12-4 and TRBJ1-1, with a tentative D call TRBD1 (6 bases). The CDR3 has 12 residues. Trimming cost V 9 bases and J 5 bases, with 13 bases left between them. As DNA, the CDR3 is TGTGCCAGTGGGATCGACAGGACTGAAGCTTTCTTT. It encodes CASGIDRTEAFF.